These T cell receptor beta chains were read from a single sample in a study of control samples from healthy donors and cancer patients. Only in-frame clones appear in the TCRdb table, and some are missing; sequencing was by immunoSEQ multiplex PCR. The sample records some 110,000 clones, approximately 90% being singletons. Source material: PBMCs. The receptor source for this set is a woman aged 50 to 65 with colorectal cancer. CDR3s include the opening cysteine and the closing phenylalanine or tryptophan. The order of the fields is V gene, D gene, J gene, clone size, CDR3 DNA, CDR3 protein. The D gene is left open where the match is weak. Clone size is given for some rows only: seen once, a few or many times, or a class if the clone is expanded.

V gene: TRBV5-1; D gene: -; J gene: TRBJ2-3; clone size: -; CDR3 DNA: TGCGCCAGCAGCTTACAGGGTTTCTCCACAGATACGCAGTATTTT; CDR3 protein: CASSLQGFSTDTQYF
V gene: TRBV19; D gene: TRBD1; J gene: TRBJ1-1; clone size: -; CDR3 DNA: TGTGCCAGTAACTCGGACAGGGTGAACACTGAAGCTTTCTTT; CDR3 protein: CASNSDRVNTEAFF
V gene: TRBV7-8; D gene: TRBD1; J gene: TRBJ1-2; clone size: -; CDR3 DNA: TGTGCCAGCAGCCCGGGGACAGGGGCTCCCTATGGCTACACCTTC; CDR3 protein: CASSPGTGAPYGYTF
V gene: TRBV28; D gene: -; J gene: TRBJ2-6; clone size: -; CDR3 DNA: TGTGCCAGCACTAGAGGGGGCTCTGGGGCCAACGTCCTGACTTTC; CDR3 protein: CASTRGGSGANVLTF
V gene: TRBV7-6; D gene: -; J gene: TRBJ2-2; clone size: -; CDR3 DNA: TGTGCCAGCAGCTTAGACGCGGTCCGGGCGGACACCGGGGAGCTGTTTTTT; CDR3 protein: CASSLDAVRADTGELFF
V gene: TRBV27; D gene: TRBD1; J gene: TRBJ2-5; clone size: once; CDR3 DNA: TGTGCCAGCAGTTCGGACAGGGGGATTAAAGAGACCCAGTACTTC; CDR3 protein: CASSSDRGIKETQYF
V gene: TRBV7-8; D gene: -; J gene: TRBJ1-1; clone size: -; CDR3 DNA: TGTGCCAGCAGCTTCTCTGGACAGTTGAACACTGAAGCTTTCTTT; CDR3 protein: CASSFSGQLNTEAFF
V gene: TRBV4-2; D gene: -; J gene: TRBJ1-2; clone size: -; CDR3 DNA: TGTGCCAGCAGCCCGGGGGGGGGCGGCAATGGCTACACCTTC; CDR3 protein: CASSPGGGGNGYTF
V gene: TRBV28; D gene: -; J gene: TRBJ2-7; clone size: -; CDR3 DNA: TGTGCCACCAATCTTGGCGAGAGCTCCTACGAGCAGTACTTC; CDR3 protein: CATNLGESSYEQYF
V gene: TRBV7-9; D gene: -; J gene: TRBJ2-3; clone size: -; CDR3 DNA: TGTGCCAGCAGCTCCCCCCCGACAGGACCCCGCACAGATACGCAGTATTTT; CDR3 protein: CASSSPPTGPRTDTQYF
V gene: TRBV18; D gene: -; J gene: TRBJ2-2; clone size: -; CDR3 DNA: TGTGCCAGCTCACCGGGGCAGGCGAACACCGGGGAGCTGTTTTTT; CDR3 protein: CASSPGQANTGELFF
V gene: TRBV7-2; D gene: -; J gene: TRBJ1-4; clone size: once; CDR3 DNA: TGTGCCAGCAGCTTGACGGGTGCAACTAATGAAAAACTGTTTTTT; CDR3 protein: CASSLTGATNEKLFF
V gene: TRBV28; D gene: TRBD2; J gene: TRBJ2-2; clone size: -; CDR3 DNA: TGTGCCAGCAGTCCCCGACTAGCCGGTACCGGGGAGCTGTTTTTT; CDR3 protein: CASSPRLAGTGELFF
V gene: TRBV3-1/TRBV3-2; D gene: -; J gene: TRBJ2-2; clone size: -; CDR3 DNA: TGTGCCAGCAGGACGGGGACCAACACCGGGGAGCTGTTTTTT; CDR3 protein: CASRTGTNTGELFF
V gene: TRBV28; D gene: -; J gene: TRBJ2-3; clone size: -; CDR3 DNA: TGTGCCAGCAGTCGCGAGGACACCCCAGATACGCAGTATTTT; CDR3 protein: CASSREDTPDTQYF
V gene: TRBV4-1; D gene: TRBD1; J gene: TRBJ2-4; clone size: -; CDR3 DNA: TGCGCCAGCAGCCAAGATTCGACAGGGACCCTCAAAAACATTCAGTACTTC; CDR3 protein: CASSQDSTGTLKNIQYF
V gene: TRBV18; D gene: TRBD1; J gene: TRBJ2-7; clone size: -; CDR3 DNA: TGTGCCAGCTCACCGACCATGGGACAGGGCACAGAGGGGCAGTACTTC; CDR3 protein: CASSPTMGQGTEGQYF
V gene: TRBV18; D gene: -; J gene: TRBJ1-1; clone size: -; CDR3 DNA: TGTGCCAGCTCACCGGTTACAGGTACTGAAGCTTTCTTT; CDR3 protein: CASSPVTGTEAFF
V gene: TRBV30; D gene: -; J gene: TRBJ2-7; clone size: -; CDR3 DNA: TGTGCCTGGAGCGGGGCAGTCTCCTACGAGCAGTACTTC; CDR3 protein: CAWSGAVSYEQYF
V gene: TRBV6-1; D gene: -; J gene: TRBJ1-1; clone size: -; CDR3 DNA: TGTGCCAGCAGTGAGAGGGACTTGAAAGCTTTCTTT; CDR3 protein: CASSERDLKAFF
V gene: TRBV7-3; D gene: -; J gene: TRBJ2-3; clone size: -; CDR3 DNA: TGTGCCAGCAGCTCTCGACTAGGGGGCACAGATACGCAGTATTTT; CDR3 protein: CASSSRLGGTDTQYF
V gene: TRBV9; D gene: TRBD1; J gene: TRBJ1-2; clone size: -; CDR3 DNA: TGTGCCAGCAGCGTCCAAGGAGGACAGGGGAAGGATGGCTACACCTTC; CDR3 protein: CASSVQGGQGKDGYTF
V gene: TRBV28; D gene: TRBD1; J gene: TRBJ1-1; clone size: -; CDR3 DNA: TGTGCCAGCAGATTCCAGGACAGGGTTGGGACTGAAGCTTTCTTT; CDR3 protein: CASRFQDRVGTEAFF
V gene: TRBV11-3; D gene: -; J gene: TRBJ2-3; clone size: -; CDR3 DNA: TGTGCCAGCAGCTTAGCTCCGGGGGGCGTAAATACGCAGTATTTT; CDR3 protein: CASSLAPGGVNTQYF
V gene: TRBV6-5; D gene: TRBD1; J gene: TRBJ2-5; clone size: -; CDR3 DNA: TGTGCCAGCAGAGACAGGGTGGGGGAGACCCAGTACTTC; CDR3 protein: CASRDRVGETQYF
V gene: TRBV12-5; D gene: -; J gene: TRBJ2-1; clone size: -; CDR3 DNA: TGTGCTAGTGGTTTGTTGGCTAGCAGTTGGGGCAATGAGCAGTTCTTC; CDR3 protein: CASGLLASSWGNEQFF
V gene: TRBV2; D gene: TRBD1; J gene: TRBJ1-2; clone size: -; CDR3 DNA: TGTGCCAGCAAAGGACAGGGGTGGGGTGGCTACACCTTC; CDR3 protein: CASKGQGWGGYTF
V gene: TRBV6-5; D gene: -; J gene: TRBJ1-4; clone size: -; CDR3 DNA: TGTGCCAGCAGTTACGCCCCCGGGCAGAGTAATGAAAAACTGTTTTTT; CDR3 protein: CASSYAPGQSNEKLFF
V gene: TRBV5-1; D gene: -; J gene: TRBJ1-1; clone size: -; CDR3 DNA: TGCGCCAGCAGCTCGTTAACCAACCCGAACACTGAAGCTTTCTTT; CDR3 protein: CASSSLTNPNTEAFF
V gene: TRBV24-1; D gene: TRBD2; J gene: TRBJ2-1; clone size: -; CDR3 DNA: TGTGCCACCGCGCCTAGTCTAGCGGGGGTTAACAATGAGCAGTTCTTC; CDR3 protein: CATAPSLAGVNNEQFF
V gene: TRBV6-4; D gene: -; J gene: TRBJ2-7; clone size: once; CDR3 DNA: TGTGCCAGCAGGGGGGGTCGGGACATACCCCGTCGAAAGTACTTC; CDR3 protein: CASRGGRDIPRRKYF
V gene: TRBV5-1; D gene: -; J gene: TRBJ1-2; clone size: -; CDR3 DNA: TGCGCCAGCGAGGACTCACATGGCTACACCTTC; CDR3 protein: CASEDSHGYTF
V gene: TRBV19; D gene: -; J gene: TRBJ1-5; clone size: once; CDR3 DNA: TGTGCCAGTCGGCAGAGCAATCAGCCCCAGCATTTT; CDR3 protein: CASRQSNQPQHF
V gene: TRBV5-1; D gene: TRBD2; J gene: TRBJ2-3; clone size: -; CDR3 DNA: TGCGCCAGCAGCCCCCTAGCGGGATGGCAAACAGATACGCAGTATTTT; CDR3 protein: CASSPLAGWQTDTQYF
V gene: TRBV28; D gene: TRBD1; J gene: TRBJ1-1; clone size: -; CDR3 DNA: TGTGCCAGCAGTTTAGACAGGGTGGTCACTGAAGCTTTCTTT; CDR3 protein: CASSLDRVVTEAFF
V gene: TRBV19; D gene: TRBD1; J gene: TRBJ1-1; clone size: -; CDR3 DNA: TGTGCCAGTAGTATCGGGACAGGCCCCAATACGAACACTGAAGCTTTCTTT; CDR3 protein: CASSIGTGPNTNTEAFF
V gene: TRBV3-1/TRBV3-2; D gene: -; J gene: TRBJ1-2; clone size: few; CDR3 DNA: TGTGCCAGCAGCCAAGATGGCAGAGCTAACTATGGCTACACCTTC; CDR3 protein: CASSQDGRANYGYTF
V gene: TRBV19; D gene: -; J gene: TRBJ1-4; clone size: -; CDR3 DNA: TGTGCCAGTAGTATAGCCCAGGGTGCTAATGAAAAACTGTTTTTT; CDR3 protein: CASSIAQGANEKLFF
V gene: TRBV5-5; D gene: -; J gene: TRBJ2-7; clone size: -; CDR3 DNA: TGTGCCAGCAGCTTGTTACAGGGCGGAAACTCTGAGCAGTACTTC; CDR3 protein: CASSLLQGGNSEQYF
V gene: TRBV13; D gene: -; J gene: TRBJ1-1; clone size: -; CDR3 DNA: TGTGCCAGCAGCTTAGGCTCCATTTGGGGGAACACTGAAGCTTTCTTT; CDR3 protein: CASSLGSIWGNTEAFF
V gene: TRBV11-2; D gene: -; J gene: TRBJ2-7; clone size: -; CDR3 DNA: TGTGCCAGCAGCTTGAATCTTCGGAGTTCCTCCTACGAGCAGTACTTC; CDR3 protein: CASSLNLRSSSYEQYF
V gene: TRBV5-4; D gene: -; J gene: TRBJ1-2; clone size: -; CDR3 DNA: TGTGCCAGCAGCTTGGAAGGGCTGGCCTATGGCTACACCTTC; CDR3 protein: CASSLEGLAYGYTF
V gene: TRBV5-1; D gene: -; J gene: TRBJ1-4; clone size: -; CDR3 DNA: TGCGCCAGCAGCTTGGGACATTCCGCAACTAATGAAAAACTGTTTTTT; CDR3 protein: CASSLGHSATNEKLFF
V gene: TRBV6-1; D gene: -; J gene: TRBJ1-5; clone size: -; CDR3 DNA: TGTGCCAGCAGTGAGTTGGCCAGATGGGGACCTCAGCCCCAGCATTTT; CDR3 protein: CASSELARWGPQPQHF
V gene: TRBV9; D gene: TRBD2; J gene: TRBJ2-2; clone size: -; CDR3 DNA: TGTGCCAGCAGCGTAGAGGGACTAGCGGGAGGCTTTGCCGGGGAGCTGTTTTTT; CDR3 protein: CASSVEGLAGGFAGELFF
V gene: TRBV6-2/TRBV6-3; D gene: TRBD2; J gene: TRBJ2-7; clone size: -; CDR3 DNA: TGTGCCAGCAGTTACGGTCTAGCGGGAGGCCTTACCTACGAGCAGTACTTC; CDR3 protein: CASSYGLAGGLTYEQYF
V gene: TRBV19; D gene: TRBD1; J gene: TRBJ2-3; clone size: once; CDR3 DNA: TGTGCCAGCAGGGGGTCCACAGATACGCAGTATTTT; CDR3 protein: CASRGSTDTQYF
V gene: TRBV29-1; D gene: -; J gene: TRBJ1-1; clone size: -; CDR3 DNA: TGCAGCGTTGAAGGGATGAACACTGAAGCTTTCTTT; CDR3 protein: CSVEGMNTEAFF
V gene: TRBV5-1; D gene: TRBD1; J gene: TRBJ2-2; clone size: -; CDR3 DNA: TGCGCCAGCAGCTTGTCAACAGGGGGCTTAACCGGGGAGCTGTTTTTT; CDR3 protein: CASSLSTGGLTGELFF
V gene: TRBV28; D gene: -; J gene: TRBJ1-5; clone size: -; CDR3 DNA: TGTGCCAGCAGTTTTTCCAGGGCTGGCAATCAGCCCCAGCATTTT; CDR3 protein: CASSFSRAGNQPQHF
V gene: TRBV6-4; D gene: TRBD1; J gene: TRBJ1-2; clone size: once; CDR3 DNA: TGTGCCAGCAGTGACTCGTCTTTTCGGACAGGGACGAAGAAAAGCTACACCTTC; CDR3 protein: CASSDSSFRTGTKKSYTF
V gene: TRBV7-9; D gene: TRBD1; J gene: TRBJ2-7; clone size: -; CDR3 DNA: TGTGCCAGCAGCCTATGGGACAGGGACCACGAGCAGTACTTC; CDR3 protein: CASSLWDRDHEQYF
V gene: TRBV7-9; D gene: -; J gene: TRBJ2-7; clone size: -; CDR3 DNA: TGTGCCAGCAGTGATACTTTTATGATGGGCTCCTACGAGCAGTACTTC; CDR3 protein: CASSDTFMMGSYEQYF
V gene: TRBV5-1; D gene: -; J gene: TRBJ2-1; clone size: -; CDR3 DNA: TGCGCCAGCAGCCCGGATACGGGACACCTCTCCTACAATGAGCAGTTCTTC; CDR3 protein: CASSPDTGHLSYNEQFF
V gene: TRBV5-1; D gene: -; J gene: TRBJ1-1; clone size: -; CDR3 DNA: TGCGCCAGCAGACCCGGGGGGCTTGCGGTCACTGAAGCTTTCTTT; CDR3 protein: CASRPGGLAVTEAFF
V gene: TRBV6-6; D gene: TRBD2; J gene: TRBJ2-2; clone size: -; CDR3 DNA: TGTGCCAGCAGTTGGTCGGCTAGCGGTCCCACCGGGGAGCTGTTTTTT; CDR3 protein: CASSWSASGPTGELFF
V gene: TRBV7-9; D gene: -; J gene: TRBJ2-7; clone size: -; CDR3 DNA: TGTGCCAGCAGCTTAGGTGGGATGTCCTACGAGCAGTACTTC; CDR3 protein: CASSLGGMSYEQYF
V gene: TRBV5-4; D gene: -; J gene: TRBJ1-1; clone size: -; CDR3 DNA: TGTGCCAGCAGCTTGGCAGTGGCGGACACTGAAGCTTTCTTT; CDR3 protein: CASSLAVADTEAFF
V gene: TRBV6-1; D gene: -; J gene: TRBJ1-3; clone size: -; CDR3 DNA: TGTGCCAGCAGGGAAGGAATGGCGAGAAACACCATATATTTT; CDR3 protein: CASREGMARNTIYF